This TCR beta chain was captured in a study of T cells after yellow fever vaccination. Using its own MiXCR run on the 5' RACE reads, TCRdb lists one record per CDR3 protein. The data show some 550,000 distinct CDR3 sequences, 15% to 20% seen once. Germline-derived CDR1 and CDR2 are SGHTA and FQGNSA. This CDR3 is built from 13 residues. V lost 10 bases and J lost 4, with 16 bases in between. Sequencing was performed on PBMCs, taken 15 days after the yellow fever booster vaccination. The gene calls are TRBV7-2 and TRBJ2-5; a weak D match, TRBD2 (5 bases). This receptor was taken from a man in his thirties or forties who received the YFV17D yellow fever vaccine. CDR3 amino acids: CATTRVAPETQYF. The CDR3 region has the DNA TGTGCCACCACGAGGGTAGCTCCAGAGACCCAGTACTTC.